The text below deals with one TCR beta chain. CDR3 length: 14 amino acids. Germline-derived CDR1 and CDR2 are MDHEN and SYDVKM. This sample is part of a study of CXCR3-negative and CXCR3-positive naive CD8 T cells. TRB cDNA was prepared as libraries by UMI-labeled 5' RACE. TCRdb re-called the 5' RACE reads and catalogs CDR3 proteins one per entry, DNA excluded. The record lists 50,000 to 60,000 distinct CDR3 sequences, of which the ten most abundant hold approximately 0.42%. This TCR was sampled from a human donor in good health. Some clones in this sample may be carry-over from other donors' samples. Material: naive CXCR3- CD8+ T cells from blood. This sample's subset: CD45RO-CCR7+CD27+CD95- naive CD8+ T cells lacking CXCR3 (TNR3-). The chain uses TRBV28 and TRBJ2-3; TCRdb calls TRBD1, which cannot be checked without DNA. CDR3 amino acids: CASSLRVYTDTQYF.